This TCR beta chain originates from a study of CD8 T cells in ankylosing spondylitis. Trimming pared 1 base from V and 5 bases from J, leaving 9 bases between. The CDR3 consists of 14 residues. In germline, CDR1 is SGHRS, CDR2 YFSETQ. Libraries for TCR beta were made by quantitative 5'-RACE with molecular barcodes. Each CDR3 protein gets one entry after TCRdb re-called the 5' RACE reads with MiXCR. The table shows 200,000 to 300,000 distinct CDR3 sequences, with 20% to 30% occurring only once. This clonotype was found many times. The chain has TRBV5-1 and TRBJ2-2; perhaps TRBD1 as D (6 bases). The sequencing input was blood, either unsorted or a sorted T cell fraction (not recorded which). This clonotype was obtained from a male donor with ankylosing spondylitis or in good health (not recorded which). The CDR3 sequence is CASSLQGTTGELFF. The CDR3, as DNA: TGCGCCAGCAGCTTGCAAGGGACAACCGGGGAGCTGTTTTTT.